The present T cell receptor beta chain was sequenced within a study of cytomegalovirus exposure and HLA in healthy donors. Amplification used 60 Vbeta primers and 13 Jbeta primers. Data came from immunoSEQ multiplex PCR; TCRdb stores just in-frame clones and leaves some out. The table lists about 90,000 clones, around three fifths of them singletons. This clone has only a few counts. As yet, its antigen is unknown. Study-wide results and limits: TCR beta sequences reportedly predicted the HLA-A and HLA-B alleles of most subjects accurately. Cytomegalovirus status was reportedly diagnosed by the classifier with high sensitivity and specificity.

The origin of this receptor is a man aged 25-40 years in good health and CMV-seronegative. Source material: PBMCs.

CDR3 in amino acids: CASSLGGQGPQPQHF. CDR3 nucleotides: TGTGCCAGCAGCTTAGGGGGACAGGGGCCCCAACCCCAGCATTTT. The J gene is TRBJ1-5, the V gene TRBV7-9; the match to TRBD1 covers 10 bases. The length of the CDR3 is 15 residues. Germline CDR1 SEHNR, CDR2 FQNEAQ (reference sequence). V dropped 1 base and J dropped 10; count of bases not matched to a gene: 7. Combining the CDR3 with reference TRBV7-9 and TRBJ1-5 gives the whole variable domain DTGVSQNPRHKITKRGQNVTFRCDPISEHNRLYWYRQTLGQGPEFLTYFQNEAQLEKSRLLSDRFSAERPKGSFSTLEIQRTEQGDSAMYLCASSLGGQGPQPQHFGDGTRLSIL.